Shown below are 10 T cell receptor beta chains from a single sample sequenced in a study of control samples from healthy donors and cancer patients. Libraries were prepared by immunoSEQ multiplex PCR; TCRdb keeps only in-frame clonotypes and omits some of them. The sample includes approximately 140,000 clones, 75% to 90% of them seen just once. Source material: blood. Receptor source: a woman between 25 and 40 years old in good health.

This clone was seen just once. The chain links TRBV18 to TRBJ2-5; TRBD2 agrees at 9 bases. The length of the CDR3 is 14 residues. The germline V gene encodes CDR1 KGHSH and CDR2 LQKENI. The V gene end was trimmed by 6 bases and the J gene end by 5 bases; junction bases not matched to a gene: 7. For the CDR3, the DNA is TGTGCCAGCTCCATAGCGGGAGATGGGGAGACCCAGTACTTC. Its protein is CASSIAGDGETQYF.

The genes are TRBV3-1 (or the pseudogene TRBV3-2) and TRBJ1-2; D not certain. This CDR3 comprises 13 residues. CDR1 is LGHDT, CDR2 YNNKEL, per germline (reference sequence). V gave up 2 bases and J gave up 1 base, with 5 bases separating them. The CDR3 DNA is TGTGCCAGCAGCCAAACTTTTAACTATGGCTACACCTTC. Protein: CASSQTFNYGYTF.

The CDR3 DNA follows: TGTGCCAGCAAGTTGGGGACAGGTATCTACGAGCAGTACTTC. This sequence encodes CASKLGTGIYEQYF. The V and J genes are TRBV6-5 and TRBJ2-7, with TRBD1 matching 8 bases. There are 14 residues in the CDR3. Germline V gene data show CDR1 as MNHEY and CDR2 as SVGAGI. With V trimmed by 7 bases and J by 3 bases, 8 bases remained unmatched.

This chain uses TRBV5-6 with TRBJ1-2, with 8 bases identical to TRBD1. The CDR3 runs to 15 residues. Germline V lookup: CDR1 SGHDT, CDR2 YYEEEE. V gave up 4 bases and J gave up 4 bases; unmatched junction bases: 9. The CDR3, as DNA: TGTGCCAGCAGCCCCGAACAGGGGGATGGCTATGGCTACACCTTC. Protein sequence: CASSPEQGDGYGYTF.

J is TRBJ1-4 and V is TRBV6-5; D is uncertain. This CDR3 spans 14 amino acids. Germline V CDR1 and CDR2: MNHEY, SVGAGI. Between the trimmed V and J ends, which lost 4 bases and 5 bases, there was a span of 11 bases. The CDR3 DNA sequence: TGTGCCAGCAGTTCTCTAACCGGGAATGAAAAACTGTTTTTT. It is translated as CASSSLTGNEKLFF.

The chain links TRBV5-6 to TRBJ1-2; 10 bases are a match to TRBD1. J lost 4 bases, V lost 7 bases, and 10 bases had no gene match. Germline V gene data show CDR1 as SGHDT and CDR2 as YYEEEE. The CDR3 is 15 residues long. The CDR3 sequence: CASAPSTGGVYGYTF. The DNA for the CDR3 is TGTGCCAGCGCGCCCTCGACAGGGGGCGTCTATGGCTACACCTTC.

This chain links TRBV30 with TRBJ1-5; a weak D match, TRBD1 (5 bases). The V and J ends lost 4 bases and 7 bases respectively, with 14 bases between them. Per germline, CDR1 GTSNPN and CDR2 SVGIG (reference sequence). The CDR3 sequence is 13 residues long. CDR3 sequence (DNA): TGTGCCTGGACCCTGACAGAGGGACAGCCCCAGCATTTT. It codes for CAWTLTEGQPQHF.

The chain recombines TRBV6-5 with TRBJ1-2; no reliable D call. Germline V gene lookup returns CDR1 MNHEY and CDR2 SVGAGI. This CDR3 has 11 residues. Trimming removed 5 bases from V and 2 bases from J, with 3 bases in between. CDR3 DNA sequence: TGTGCCAGCAGTCCGAACTATGGCTACACCTTC. Its translation: CASSPNYGYTF.

J is TRBJ2-3 and V is TRBV5-1, with TRBD1 as a possible D gene (5 bases). Germline CDR1 and CDR2: SGHRS and YFSETQ. This CDR3 contains 12 residues. Trimming removed 0 bases from V and 6 bases from J, with 5 bases in between. CDR3 nucleotides: TGCGCCAGCAGCTTGGAGGGGGATACGCAGTATTTT. Amino acids: CASSLEGDTQYF.

The gene calls are TRBV2 and TRBJ2-5; D not certain. CDR3 size: 13 residues. CDR1 and CDR2 (germline): SNHLY, FYNNEI. The germline V and J ends were trimmed by 3 bases and 4 bases, with 9 bases remaining between them. CDR3 nucleotide sequence: TGTGCCAGCAGTGAGAACAGTCCAGAGACCCAGTACTTC. This encodes CASSENSPETQYF.